This TCR beta chain comes out of a study of T cell repertoires in cytomegalovirus infection. Study details: Based on public TCR beta signatures, there were indications of CMV infection and of a matching HLA type.

TCRdb re-called the reads with MiXCR, one entry per CDR3 protein. The sample carries hundreds of thousands of distinct CDR3 sequences, roughly 36% recorded once. Study results and caveats: Totalled public TCR beta family frequency picked out people who carried CMV plus the relevant HLA. The ex vivo response was dominated by HLA-C-restricted CMV-specific TCR beta clonotypes.

The V segment lost 0 bases and the J segment 6 bases; nucleotides outside the gene matches: 5. The CDR3 length is 15 residues. Germline V gene sequence: CDR1 SGDLS, CDR2 YYNGEE. Comment on this clonotype: As yet, its antigen is unknown.

Input material: PBMCs. This chain connects TRBV9 to TRBJ2-3; TRBD1 matches 9 bases. The source is a human donor in good health (CMV status not recorded). Some clones in this sample may be carry-over from other donors' samples. The CDR3 coding sequence is TGTGCCAGCAGCGTAGGGACAGGGGCATCGGATACGCAGTATTTT. Protein product: CASSVGTGASDTQYF.